A selection of T cell receptor beta chains follows, all from one sample in a study of shared clonotypes between healthy human individuals. Sequenced by immunoSEQ multiplex PCR; TCRdb stores in-frame clones only, minus some. The sample yields about 700,000 clones, about 74% seen once. The specimen sequenced was memory CD4+ T cells sorted from blood. The receptors shown here come from a woman under 40 in good health. Each CDR3 is given with its conserved first and last residue. The D gene is left open where the match is weak. Where a row states a size, it is once, few, many or the class of an expanded clone; other rows omit it.

CDR3aa: CASSETSSYNEQFF; CDR3nt: TGTGCCAGTAGTGAGACTAGCTCCTACAATGAGCAGTTCTTC; j_gene: TRBJ2-1; v_gene: TRBV19; d_gene: .; abundance: .
CDR3aa: CASSPRAGGSVVFF; CDR3nt: TGTGCCAGCAGCCCACGTGCGGGAGGGTCTGTGGTGTTCTTC; j_gene: TRBJ2-1; v_gene: TRBV5-4; d_gene: TRBD2; abundance: once
CDR3aa: CASSRGTENTEAFF; CDR3nt: TGCGCCAGCAGCCGGGGGACGGAGAACACTGAAGCTTTCTTT; j_gene: TRBJ1-1; v_gene: TRBV5-1; d_gene: .; abundance: .
CDR3aa: CASLAPASGKTYEQYF; CDR3nt: TGTGCCAGCCTGGCCCCCGCTAGCGGGAAGACCTACGAGCAGTACTTC; j_gene: TRBJ2-7; v_gene: TRBV7-8; d_gene: TRBD2; abundance: .
CDR3aa: CASSLDYQSQKIEQYF; CDR3nt: TGCGCCAGCAGCCTGGACTATCAGAGTCAAAAAATCGAGCAGTACTTC; j_gene: TRBJ2-7; v_gene: TRBV4-1; d_gene: .; abundance: few
CDR3aa: CASRIGRQTFTEAFF; CDR3nt: TGTGCCAGCAGGATCGGGAGGCAGACGTTCACTGAAGCTTTCTTT; j_gene: TRBJ1-1; v_gene: TRBV28; d_gene: .; abundance: .
CDR3aa: CASSNGLAGAQDTQYF; CDR3nt: TGTGCCAGCAGCAACGGACTAGCGGGAGCTCAAGATACGCAGTATTTT; j_gene: TRBJ2-3; v_gene: TRBV5-4; d_gene: TRBD2; abundance: .
CDR3aa: CATKGGVETQYF; CDR3nt: TGTGCCACCAAAGGGGGCGTGGAGACCCAGTACTTC; j_gene: TRBJ2-5; v_gene: TRBV10-3; d_gene: TRBD1; abundance: once
CDR3aa: CASSKSGAAWETQYF; CDR3nt: TGTGCCAGTAGTAAATCAGGGGCAGCTTGGGAGACCCAGTACTTC; j_gene: TRBJ2-5; v_gene: TRBV19; d_gene: .; abundance: once
CDR3aa: CASSDYRNYGYTF; CDR3nt: TGTGCCAGCAGTGACTATCGTAACTATGGCTACACCTTC; j_gene: TRBJ1-2; v_gene: TRBV2; d_gene: .; abundance: .
CDR3aa: CASSLEQVANTGELFF; CDR3nt: TGTGCCAGCAGCTTAGAACAGGTCGCGAACACCGGGGAGCTGTTTTTT; j_gene: TRBJ2-2; v_gene: TRBV11-2; d_gene: .; abundance: .
CDR3aa: CATTRTGQGRYEQYF; CDR3nt: TGTGCCACCACGAGGACGGGACAGGGACGGTACGAGCAGTACTTC; j_gene: TRBJ2-7; v_gene: TRBV5-8; d_gene: TRBD1; abundance: .
CDR3aa: CASSFAPGEDEQFF; CDR3nt: TGTGCCAGCAGTTTCGCACCAGGCGAGGATGAGCAGTTCTTC; j_gene: TRBJ2-1; v_gene: TRBV28; d_gene: .; abundance: .
CDR3aa: CASSFIGRGEETQYF; CDR3nt: TGTGCCAGCAGCTTTATCGGCAGGGGGGAAGAGACCCAGTACTTC; j_gene: TRBJ2-5; v_gene: TRBV7-9; d_gene: .; abundance: .
CDR3aa: CASSMTDTQYF; CDR3nt: TGCGCCAGCAGCATGACAGATACGCAGTATTTT; j_gene: TRBJ2-3; v_gene: TRBV5-1; d_gene: .; abundance: few
CDR3aa: CASSSRQNTDTQYF; CDR3nt: TGTGCCAGCAGCTCTCGACAGAACACAGATACGCAGTATTTT; j_gene: TRBJ2-3; v_gene: TRBV11-2; d_gene: .; abundance: .
CDR3aa: CASSEPGTGGPYEQYF; CDR3nt: TGTGCCAGTAGTGAACCCGGGACAGGGGGTCCCTACGAGCAGTACTTC; j_gene: TRBJ2-7; v_gene: TRBV19; d_gene: TRBD1; abundance: .
CDR3aa: CASSGQGFDEQYF; CDR3nt: TGTGCCAGCTCGGGACAGGGGTTCGACGAGCAGTACTTC; j_gene: TRBJ2-7; v_gene: TRBV18; d_gene: TRBD1; abundance: .
CDR3aa: CASSLGGVTDTQYF; CDR3nt: TGTGCCAGCAGCCTAGGGGGTGTCACAGATACGCAGTATTTT; j_gene: TRBJ2-3; v_gene: TRBV7-3; d_gene: .; abundance: .
CDR3aa: CASSAKGYRNEQFF; CDR3nt: TGTGCCAGCAGTGCTAAAGGGTATAGGAATGAGCAGTTCTTC; j_gene: TRBJ2-1; v_gene: TRBV2; d_gene: .; abundance: once
CDR3aa: CASGQGSYEQYF; CDR3nt: TGTGCCAGCGGACAGGGTTCTTACGAGCAGTACTTC; j_gene: TRBJ2-7; v_gene: TRBV11-2; d_gene: TRBD1; abundance: .
CDR3aa: CASSRTVHPYEQYF; CDR3nt: TGTGCCAGCAGTCGGACCGTACACCCCTACGAGCAGTACTTC; j_gene: TRBJ2-7; v_gene: TRBV6-5; d_gene: .; abundance: .
CDR3aa: CASSLARGRLEGYTF; CDR3nt: TGTGCCAGCAGCTTAGCCAGGGGGAGACTTGAAGGCTACACCTTC; j_gene: TRBJ1-2; v_gene: TRBV7-2; d_gene: TRBD1; abundance: .
CDR3aa: CASSELGRGNEQYF; CDR3nt: TGTGCCAGCAGTGAATTGGGCAGGGGCAACGAGCAGTACTTC; j_gene: TRBJ2-7; v_gene: TRBV6-1; d_gene: .; abundance: few
CDR3aa: CASSLGGAGELFF; CDR3nt: TGTGCCAGCAGCTTGGGGGGCGCCGGGGAGCTGTTTTTT; j_gene: TRBJ2-2; v_gene: TRBV7-7; d_gene: .; abundance: few
CDR3aa: CASSLRAGVYTGELFF; CDR3nt: TGCGCCAGCAGCTTGCGAGCGGGAGTATATACCGGGGAGCTGTTTTTT; j_gene: TRBJ2-2; v_gene: TRBV5-1; d_gene: TRBD2; abundance: .